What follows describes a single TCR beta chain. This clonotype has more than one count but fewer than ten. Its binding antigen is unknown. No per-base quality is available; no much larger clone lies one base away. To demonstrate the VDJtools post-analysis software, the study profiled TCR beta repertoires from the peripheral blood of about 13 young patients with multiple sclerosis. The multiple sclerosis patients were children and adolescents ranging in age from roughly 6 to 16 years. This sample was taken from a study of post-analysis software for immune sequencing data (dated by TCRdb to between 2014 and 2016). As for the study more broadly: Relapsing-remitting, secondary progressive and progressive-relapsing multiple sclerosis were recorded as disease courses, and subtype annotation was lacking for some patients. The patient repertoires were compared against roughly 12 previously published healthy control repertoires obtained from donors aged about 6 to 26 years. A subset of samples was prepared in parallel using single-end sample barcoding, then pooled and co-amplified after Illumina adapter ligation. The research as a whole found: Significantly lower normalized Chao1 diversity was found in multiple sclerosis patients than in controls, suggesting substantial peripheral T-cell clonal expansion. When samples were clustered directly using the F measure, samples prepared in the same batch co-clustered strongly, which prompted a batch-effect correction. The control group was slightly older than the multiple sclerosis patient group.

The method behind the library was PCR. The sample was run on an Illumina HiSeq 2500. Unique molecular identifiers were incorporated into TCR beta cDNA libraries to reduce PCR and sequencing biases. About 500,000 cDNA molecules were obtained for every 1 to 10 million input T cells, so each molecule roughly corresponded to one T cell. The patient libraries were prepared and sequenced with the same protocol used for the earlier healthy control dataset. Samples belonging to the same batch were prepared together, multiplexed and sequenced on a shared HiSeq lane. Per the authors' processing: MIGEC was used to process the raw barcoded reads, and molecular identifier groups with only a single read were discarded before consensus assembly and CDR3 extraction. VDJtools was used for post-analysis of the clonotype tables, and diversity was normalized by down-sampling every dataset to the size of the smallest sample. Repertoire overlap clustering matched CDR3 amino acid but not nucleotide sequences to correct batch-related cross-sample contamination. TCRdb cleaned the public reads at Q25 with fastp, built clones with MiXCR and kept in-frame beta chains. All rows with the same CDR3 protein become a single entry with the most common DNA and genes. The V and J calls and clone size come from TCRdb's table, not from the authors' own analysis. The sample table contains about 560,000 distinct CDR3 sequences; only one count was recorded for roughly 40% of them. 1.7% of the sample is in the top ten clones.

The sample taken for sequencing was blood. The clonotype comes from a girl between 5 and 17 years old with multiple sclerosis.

The bases read TGCGCCAGCAGCCGACTGGCGACAAGGATGATCTACGAGCAGTACTTC. It codes for CASSRLATRMIYEQYF. The chain was built from TRBV4-1 and TRBJ2-7; confidence is insufficient to name the D gene. The CDR3 runs 16 amino acids, cysteine and phenylalanine included. Solely the CDR3 DNA is kept, with 48 bases framed from the first base. V is cut by 4 bases and J by 3 bases, and the space between the germline ends is 19 bases. As encoded in the germline V gene, CDR1 is MGHRA while CDR2 is YSYEKL.